Following are 2 T cell receptor beta chains from one sample sequenced in a study of blood T cell repertoires in COVID-19. Clones were read by immunoSEQ multiplex PCR, and TCRdb kept only the in-frame ones, dropping some. The sample holds 370,000 or so clones; 70% to 85% are singletons and the top ten take 1.1%. The source material was peripheral blood. Receptors were obtained from a human donor with acute or convalescent COVID-19. The donor label of this sample is uncertain.

J is TRBJ1-1 and V is TRBV3-1 (or the pseudogene TRBV3-2); D remains unclear. The CDR3 contains 13 residues. The germline CDR1 and CDR2 sequences are LGHDT and YNNKEL (reference sequence). Trimming stripped 1 base from V and 11 bases from J, with 14 bases between. This CDR3 is CASSQVSSGGAFF. The CDR3 DNA follows: TGTGCCAGCAGCCAAGTATCTTCGGGTGGGGCTTTCTTT.

This rearrangement joins TRBV7-2 to TRBJ2-2, with D perhaps TRBD2 (7 bases). V was trimmed by 3 bases and J by 4 bases, leaving 12 bases between them. The CDR3 runs to 15 residues. Germline V gene data show CDR1 as SGHTA and CDR2 as FQGNSA. The CDR3 DNA sequence: TGTGCCAGCAGCTTTTGGGGGGGCCTCACCGGGGAGCTGTTTTTT. It codes for CASSFWGGLTGELFF.